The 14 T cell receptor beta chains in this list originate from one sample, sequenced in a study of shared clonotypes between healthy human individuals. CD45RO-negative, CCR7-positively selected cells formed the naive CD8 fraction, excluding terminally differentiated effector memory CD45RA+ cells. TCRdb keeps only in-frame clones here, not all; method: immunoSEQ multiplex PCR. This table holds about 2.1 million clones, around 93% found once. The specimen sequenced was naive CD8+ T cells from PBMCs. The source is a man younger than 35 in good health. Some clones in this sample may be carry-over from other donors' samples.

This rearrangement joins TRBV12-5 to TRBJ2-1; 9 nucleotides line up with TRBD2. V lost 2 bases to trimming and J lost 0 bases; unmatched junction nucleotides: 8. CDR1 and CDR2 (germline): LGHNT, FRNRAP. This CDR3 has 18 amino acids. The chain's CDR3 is CASGLTRASGISYNEQFF. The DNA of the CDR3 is TGTGCTAGTGGTTTGACCCGGGCTAGCGGGATCTCCTACAATGAGCAGTTCTTC.

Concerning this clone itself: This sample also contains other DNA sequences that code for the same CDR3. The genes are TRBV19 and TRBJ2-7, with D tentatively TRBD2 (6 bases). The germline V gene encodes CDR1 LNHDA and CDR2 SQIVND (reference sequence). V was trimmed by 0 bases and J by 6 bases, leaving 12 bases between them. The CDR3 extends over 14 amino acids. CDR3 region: CASSIDLGGGEQYF. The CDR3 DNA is TGTGCCAGTAGTATAGATCTTGGGGGAGGCGAGCAGTACTTC.

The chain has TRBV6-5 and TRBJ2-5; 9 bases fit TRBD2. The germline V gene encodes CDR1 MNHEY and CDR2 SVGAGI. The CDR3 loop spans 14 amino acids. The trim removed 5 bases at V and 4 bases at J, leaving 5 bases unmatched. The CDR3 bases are TGTGCCAGCAGTCTAGCGGGACGGGGAGAGACCCAGTACTTC. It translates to CASSLAGRGETQYF.

The CDR3 reads CASSSLDSTGELFF. The CDR3 DNA follows: TGTGCCAGCAGTTCCCTGGACTCCACCGGGGAGCTGTTTTTT. The chain has TRBV6-6 and TRBJ2-2; perhaps TRBD2 as D (5 bases). The length of the CDR3 is 14 residues. Germline V gene data show CDR1 as MNHNY and CDR2 as SVGAGI (reference sequence). V was clipped by 4 bases and J by 4 bases, with 10 bases between them.

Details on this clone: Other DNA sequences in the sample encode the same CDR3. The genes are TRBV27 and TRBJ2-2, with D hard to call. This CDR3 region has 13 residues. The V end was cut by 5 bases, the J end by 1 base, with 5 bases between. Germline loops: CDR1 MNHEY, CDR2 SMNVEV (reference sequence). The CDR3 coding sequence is TGTGCCAGCAGTATCTTGAACACCGGGGAGCTGTTTTTT. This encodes CASSILNTGELFF.

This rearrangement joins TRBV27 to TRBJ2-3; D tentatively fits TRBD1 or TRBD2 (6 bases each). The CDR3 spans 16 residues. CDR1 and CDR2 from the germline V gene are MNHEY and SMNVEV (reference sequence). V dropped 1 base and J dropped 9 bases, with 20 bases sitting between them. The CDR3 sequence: CASSLFGGRVVDTQYF. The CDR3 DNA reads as TGTGCCAGCAGTTTATTTGGGGGGCGCGTGGTCGACACGCAGTATTTT.

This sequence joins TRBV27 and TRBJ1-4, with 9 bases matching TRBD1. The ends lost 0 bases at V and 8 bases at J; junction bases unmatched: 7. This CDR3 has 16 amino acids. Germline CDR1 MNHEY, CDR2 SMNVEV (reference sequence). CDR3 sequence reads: CASSLSPGTGNEKLFF. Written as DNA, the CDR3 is TGTGCCAGCAGTTTATCCCCCGGGACAGGGAACGAAAAACTGTTTTTT.

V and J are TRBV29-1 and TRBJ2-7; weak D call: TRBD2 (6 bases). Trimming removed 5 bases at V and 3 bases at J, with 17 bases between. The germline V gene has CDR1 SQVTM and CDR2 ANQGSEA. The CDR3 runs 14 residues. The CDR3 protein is CSVSRGELNYEQYF. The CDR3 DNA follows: TGCAGCGTTTCCCGCGGGGAACTAAACTACGAGCAGTACTTC.

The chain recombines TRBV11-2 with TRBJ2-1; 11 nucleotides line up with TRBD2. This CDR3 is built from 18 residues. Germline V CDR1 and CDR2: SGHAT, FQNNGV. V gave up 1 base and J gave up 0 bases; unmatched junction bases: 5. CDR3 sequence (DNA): TGTGCCAGCAGCTTAGTAGCGGGAGGGAAAAGCTCCTACAATGAGCAGTTCTTC. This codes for CASSLVAGGKSSYNEQFF.

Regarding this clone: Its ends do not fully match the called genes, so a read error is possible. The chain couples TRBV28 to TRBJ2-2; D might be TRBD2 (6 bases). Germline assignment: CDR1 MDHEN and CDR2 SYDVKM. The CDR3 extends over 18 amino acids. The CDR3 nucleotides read TGTGCCAGCAGTTTAAGCACCTTTCTTCGGGGGAACAGCGGGGAGCTGTTTTTT. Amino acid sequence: CASSLSTFLRGNSGELFF.

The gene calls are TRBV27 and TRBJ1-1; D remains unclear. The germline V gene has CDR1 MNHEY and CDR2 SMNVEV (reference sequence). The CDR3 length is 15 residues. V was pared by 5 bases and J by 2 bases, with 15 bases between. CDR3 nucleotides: TGTGCCAGCAGTAAAAACTCGCGACCCAACACTGAAGCTTTCTTT. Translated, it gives CASSKNSRPNTEAFF.

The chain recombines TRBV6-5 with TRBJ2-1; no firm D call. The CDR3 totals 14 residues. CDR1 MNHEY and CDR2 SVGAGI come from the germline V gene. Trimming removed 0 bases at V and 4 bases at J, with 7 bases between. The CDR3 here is CASSYSVSYNEQFF. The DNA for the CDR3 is TGTGCCAGCAGTTACTCGGTCTCGTACAATGAGCAGTTCTTC.

The DNA of the CDR3 is TGTGCCAGCAGCCCTCATGGGGGCCTCACCAACTATGGCTACACCTTC. Amino acid sequence: CASSPHGGLTNYGYTF. The gene calls are TRBV7-3 and TRBJ1-2; TRBD1 is a possible D gene (6 bases). The germline V gene has CDR1 SGHTA and CDR2 FQGTGA. V shed 5 bases and J shed 2 bases, with 18 bases lying between them. This CDR3 has 16 amino acids.

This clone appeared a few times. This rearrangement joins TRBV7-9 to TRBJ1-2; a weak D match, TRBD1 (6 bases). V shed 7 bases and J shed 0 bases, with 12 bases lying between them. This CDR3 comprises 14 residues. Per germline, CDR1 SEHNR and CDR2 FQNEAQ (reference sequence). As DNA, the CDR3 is TGTGCCAGCACCATGGACAGAGCTAACTATGGCTACACCTTC. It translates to CASTMDRANYGYTF.